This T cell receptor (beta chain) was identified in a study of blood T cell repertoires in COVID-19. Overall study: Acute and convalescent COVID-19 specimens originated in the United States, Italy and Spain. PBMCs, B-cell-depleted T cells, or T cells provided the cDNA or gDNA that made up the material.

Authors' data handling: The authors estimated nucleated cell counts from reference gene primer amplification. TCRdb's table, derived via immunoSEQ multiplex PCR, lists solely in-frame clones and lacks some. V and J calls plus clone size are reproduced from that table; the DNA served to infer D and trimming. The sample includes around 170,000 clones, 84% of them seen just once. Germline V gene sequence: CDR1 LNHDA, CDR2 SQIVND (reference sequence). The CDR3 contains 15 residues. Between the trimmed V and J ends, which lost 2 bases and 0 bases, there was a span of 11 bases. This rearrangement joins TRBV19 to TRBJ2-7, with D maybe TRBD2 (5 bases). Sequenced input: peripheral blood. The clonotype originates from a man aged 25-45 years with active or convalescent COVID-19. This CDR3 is CASSIRRAYSYEQYF. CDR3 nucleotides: TGTGCCAGTAGTATAAGGCGGGCCTACTCCTACGAGCAGTACTTC.